This is a list of T cell receptor beta chains from one sample in a study of blood T cell repertoires in COVID-19. Repertoires were generated with immunoSEQ multiplex PCR, while TCRdb's copy carries only in-frame clones and drops some. The data show about 250,000 clones, about nine tenths seen once. The specimen sequenced was peripheral blood. The receptors here all came from a man younger than 40 with COVID-19, enrolled during active disease. Each CDR3 is given with its conserved first and last residue. D genes are given only for firm matches. Size tells how often a clone was seen (once, few, many) or the class of an expanded clone, and some rows leave it out.

CDR3nt	CDR3aa	abundance	d_gene	v_gene	j_gene
TGTGCCAGCAGTTTGACAGGGGGCGGGGAGCTGTTTTTT	CASSLTGGGELFF	NA	TRBD1	TRBV12-3/TRBV12-4	TRBJ2-2
TGTGCCAGCAGCACCGGACAGGGCTACGAGCAGTACTTC	CASSTGQGYEQYF	NA	TRBD1	TRBV5-6	TRBJ2-7
TGCAGTGCCCAACAGGGCTACGAGCAGTACTTC	CSAQQGYEQYF	NA	NA	TRBV20-1	TRBJ2-7
TGTGCCAGTAGCCACGGGGGGTACGATATTGAGCAGTTCTTC	CASSHGGYDIEQFF	NA	TRBD2	TRBV19	TRBJ2-1
TGTGCCAGCAGCTTTCCAGGGGTTAAAATGAACACTGAAGCTTTCTTT	CASSFPGVKMNTEAFF	NA	NA	TRBV11-2	TRBJ1-1
TGTGCCAGCAGCAAACCGGATGGGGGCGCAAACTATGGCTACACCTTC	CASSKPDGGANYGYTF	NA	NA	TRBV7-2	TRBJ1-2
TGTGCCAGCACCTCAGGGGCGCGCACTGAAGCTTTCTTT	CASTSGARTEAFF	NA	NA	TRBV12-3/TRBV12-4	TRBJ1-1
TGTGCCAGCAGTGCCCACCCCGCAGGGGAGTTGTCCTACGAGCAGTACTTC	CASSAHPAGELSYEQYF	NA	NA	TRBV6-1	TRBJ2-7
TGTGCCACCAGCAGAGATAAAGCAGGGTCTGATGGAAACACCATATATTTT	CATSRDKAGSDGNTIYF	NA	NA	TRBV15	TRBJ1-3
TGTGCCAGTAGTATAAATCTCGGACAGTCGAACACTGAAGCTTTCTTT	CASSINLGQSNTEAFF	NA	NA	TRBV19	TRBJ1-1
TGTGCCAGCAGCTTAGTCTATCTAGAGGGCTACACCTTC	CASSLVYLEGYTF	NA	NA	TRBV11-2	TRBJ1-2
TGTGCCAGTAGTATCTGGGGCAGGAAAAATCAGCCCCAGCATTTT	CASSIWGRKNQPQHF	NA	NA	TRBV19	TRBJ1-5
TGTGCCAGCAGCCAACCCGGGACAGGGGGAGTTGTTCAGGGCTACACCTTC	CASSQPGTGGVVQGYTF	NA	TRBD1	TRBV3-1/TRBV3-2	TRBJ1-2
TGTGCCAGCAGCCAAACGGGACAGGGGTCCTACGAGCAGTACTTC	CASSQTGQGSYEQYF	once	TRBD1	TRBV4-2	TRBJ2-7
TGTGCCAGCAGCGTGGGGGGAACAGGAGCCTACGAGCAGTACTTC	CASSVGGTGAYEQYF	NA	NA	TRBV5-5	TRBJ2-7
TGTGCCACCAGTGATACTACAGGGGCTAGCGGCTACACCTTC	CATSDTTGASGYTF	few	TRBD1	TRBV24-1	TRBJ1-2
TGTGCCAGCAGCGGAAGGGTGGGGGGCGAGCAGTACTTC	CASSGRVGGEQYF	NA	NA	TRBV9	TRBJ2-7
TGTGCCAGTAGTCCGTCGGACAGCCCGTTCGCTGAAGCTTTCTTT	CASSPSDSPFAEAFF	NA	NA	TRBV19	TRBJ1-1
TGTGCCAGCAGCTTGATCAGGGAAGCGGGCTATGGCTACACCTTC	CASSLIREAGYGYTF	NA	NA	TRBV5-6	TRBJ1-2
TGTGCCAGCAGTTCCGGGACAGGGCTCTCTGAAGCTTTCTTT	CASSSGTGLSEAFF	NA	TRBD1	TRBV6-5	TRBJ1-1
TGTGCCAGCAGCGTAGGGGGGGCTGGGGCCAACGTCCTGACTTTC	CASSVGGAGANVLTF	NA	NA	TRBV9	TRBJ2-6
TGTGCCAGTAGTTCTCGACAGGGTGGTGGACCCCTCCACTTT	CASSSRQGGGPLHF	NA	TRBD1	TRBV19	TRBJ1-6
TGTGCCAGCAGCTCGCCTGGACAGGTGGAAGGAAACACCATATATTTT	CASSSPGQVEGNTIYF	NA	TRBD1	TRBV5-6	TRBJ1-3
TGCGCCAGCAGTGAGTTACACGGGGGGGCCGCCGGGGAGCTGTTTTTT	CASSELHGGAAGELFF	NA	TRBD2	TRBV10-2	TRBJ2-2
TGTGCCAGCAGTTACTCGAGCCGGGGAGGTCAGCCCCAGCATTTT	CASSYSSRGGQPQHF	once	NA	TRBV6-5	TRBJ1-5
TGTGCCAGCAGCCTAGGACTAACTAGCACAGATACGCAGTATTTT	CASSLGLTSTDTQYF	NA	NA	TRBV3-1/TRBV3-2	TRBJ2-3
TGCGCCAGCAGCTTGGGACCGGACAAGAGTAATCAGCCCCAGCATTTT	CASSLGPDKSNQPQHF	NA	NA	TRBV5-1	TRBJ1-5
TGTGCCAGCAGAGCCGGGACAGTTAATGAAAAACTGTTTTTT	CASRAGTVNEKLFF	NA	TRBD1	TRBV2	TRBJ1-4
TGCGCCAGCAGCGGATCCGGGACAACCAACACTGAAGCTTTCTTT	CASSGSGTTNTEAFF	NA	NA	TRBV5-1	TRBJ1-1
TGTGCCAGCAGCCCAGTCGGAGGTCTTACAGATACGCAGTATTTT	CASSPVGGLTDTQYF	NA	NA	TRBV7-9	TRBJ2-3
TGTGCCACCAGCAGGGACAGGGGATCCTACGAGCAGTACTTC	CATSRDRGSYEQYF	NA	TRBD1	TRBV15	TRBJ2-7
TGTGCCAGCAGCCCTTGGGGGCCCAATGAGCAGTTCTTC	CASSPWGPNEQFF	NA	NA	TRBV5-4	TRBJ2-1
TGTGCCAGCAGCGTAGCTTCGGGGGACACTGAAGCTTTCTTT	CASSVASGDTEAFF	NA	NA	TRBV9	TRBJ1-1
TGTGCCAGCAGAGCGGACAGTCTAAATTCACCCCTCCACTTT	CASRADSLNSPLHF	NA	NA	TRBV6-5	TRBJ1-6
TGTGCCAGCAGCTCGGACAGGGAAAATTCACCCCTCCACTTT	CASSSDRENSPLHF	NA	TRBD1	TRBV6-5	TRBJ1-6
TGTGCCAGCAGCCAATCGGGACTAGCGGGGACCTCCTACAATGAGCAGTTCTTC	CASSQSGLAGTSYNEQFF	once	TRBD2	TRBV4-2	TRBJ2-1
TGTGCCGGACGGACAGGCACCACCGGGGAGCTGTTTTTT	CAGRTGTTGELFF	NA	TRBD1	TRBV19	TRBJ2-2
TGTGCCAGCAGCCAGACAGGGCACACTCAAGAGACCCAGTACTTC	CASSQTGHTQETQYF	NA	TRBD1	TRBV6-5	TRBJ2-5
TGTGCCAGTAGTATAGGAGGGGGGAGGGATCAGCCCCAGCATTTT	CASSIGGGRDQPQHF	NA	NA	TRBV19	TRBJ1-5
TGTGCCAGCAGTGAATACTCTGGAAACACCATATATTTT	CASSEYSGNTIYF	once	NA	TRBV2	TRBJ1-3
TGTGCCAGCAGACTAGCGGGGGGCCAAAATGAGCAGTTCTTC	CASRLAGGQNEQFF	NA	TRBD2	TRBV5-6	TRBJ2-1
TGCGCCAGCCAAAGGGGACAGGGGACGAACACTGAAGCTTTCTTT	CASQRGQGTNTEAFF	NA	TRBD1	TRBV10-2	TRBJ1-1
TGCGCCAGCAGCTTGGGTGAGGGCGCAGATACGCAGTATTTT	CASSLGEGADTQYF	NA	NA	TRBV5-1	TRBJ2-3
TGTGCCAGCTCAGACAGGGTTAGGGACGAGCAGTACTTC	CASSDRVRDEQYF	NA	TRBD1	TRBV18	TRBJ2-7
TGTGCCACCAGTGATTCGACTAAAGATCCCCGGGACAGCTATGGCTACACCTTC	CATSDSTKDPRDSYGYTF	NA	TRBD1	TRBV24-1	TRBJ1-2
TGCGCCAGCGGTCAGACAGGAGACTCTGGAAACACCATATATTTT	CASGQTGDSGNTIYF	once	NA	TRBV5-1	TRBJ1-3